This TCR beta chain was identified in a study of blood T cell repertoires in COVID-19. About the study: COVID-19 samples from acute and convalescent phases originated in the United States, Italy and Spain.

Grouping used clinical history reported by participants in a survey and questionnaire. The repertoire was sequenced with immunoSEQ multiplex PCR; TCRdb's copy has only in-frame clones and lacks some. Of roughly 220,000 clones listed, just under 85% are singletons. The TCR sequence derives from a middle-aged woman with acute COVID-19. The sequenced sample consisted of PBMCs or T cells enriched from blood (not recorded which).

DNA for the CDR3: TGTGCCAGCAGTCCGCGGACAGGGGGACTAAATGAAAAACTGTTTTTT. It codes for CASSPRTGGLNEKLFF. The V gene is TRBV27, the J gene TRBJ1-4; 10 bases fit TRBD1. CDR3 length: 16 residues. V was clipped by 5 bases and J by 5 bases; unmatched bases: 8. Germline V gene data show CDR1 as MNHEY and CDR2 as SMNVEV (reference sequence).